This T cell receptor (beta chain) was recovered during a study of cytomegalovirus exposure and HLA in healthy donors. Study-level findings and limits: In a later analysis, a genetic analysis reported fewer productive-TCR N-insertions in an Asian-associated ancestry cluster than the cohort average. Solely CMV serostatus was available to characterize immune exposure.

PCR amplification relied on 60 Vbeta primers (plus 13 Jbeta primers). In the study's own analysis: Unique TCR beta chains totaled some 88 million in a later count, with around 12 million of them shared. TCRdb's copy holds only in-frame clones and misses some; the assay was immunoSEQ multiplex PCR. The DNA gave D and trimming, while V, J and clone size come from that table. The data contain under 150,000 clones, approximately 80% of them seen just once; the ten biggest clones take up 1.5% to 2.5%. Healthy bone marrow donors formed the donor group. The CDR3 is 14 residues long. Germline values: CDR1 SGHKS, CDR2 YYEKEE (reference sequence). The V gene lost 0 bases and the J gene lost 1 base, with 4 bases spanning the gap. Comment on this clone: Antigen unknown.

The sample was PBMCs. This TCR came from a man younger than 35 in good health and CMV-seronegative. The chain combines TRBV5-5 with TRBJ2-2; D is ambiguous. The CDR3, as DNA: TGTGCCAGCAGCTTGGTCGTGAACACCGGGGAGCTGTTTTTT. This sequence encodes CASSLVVNTGELFF.